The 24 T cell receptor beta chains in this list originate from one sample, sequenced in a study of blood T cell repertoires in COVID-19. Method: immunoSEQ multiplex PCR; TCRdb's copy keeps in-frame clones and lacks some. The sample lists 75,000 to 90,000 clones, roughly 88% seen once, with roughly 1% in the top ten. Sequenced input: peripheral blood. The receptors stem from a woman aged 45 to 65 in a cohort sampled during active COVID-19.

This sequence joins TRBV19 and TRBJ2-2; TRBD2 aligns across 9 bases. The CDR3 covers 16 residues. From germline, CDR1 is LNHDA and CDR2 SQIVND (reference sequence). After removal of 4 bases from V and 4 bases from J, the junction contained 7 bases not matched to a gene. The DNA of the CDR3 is TGTGCCAGTAGTAAGCCGGGACTAGCAGGCACCGGGGAGCTGTTTTTT. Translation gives CASSKPGLAGTGELFF.

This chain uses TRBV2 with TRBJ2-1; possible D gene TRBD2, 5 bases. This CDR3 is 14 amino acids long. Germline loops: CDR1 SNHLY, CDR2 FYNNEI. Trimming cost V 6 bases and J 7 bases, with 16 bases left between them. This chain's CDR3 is CASSLGFRGNEQFF. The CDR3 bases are TGTGCCAGCAGCTTAGGTTTTCGCGGGAATGAGCAGTTCTTC.

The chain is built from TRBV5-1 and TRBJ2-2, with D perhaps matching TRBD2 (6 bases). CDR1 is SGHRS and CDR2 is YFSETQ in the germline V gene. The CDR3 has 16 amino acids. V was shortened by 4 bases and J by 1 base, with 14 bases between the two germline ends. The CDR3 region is CASSPRDSLNTGELFF. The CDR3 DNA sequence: TGCGCCAGCAGCCCCAGGGACTCCTTGAACACCGGGGAGCTGTTTTTT. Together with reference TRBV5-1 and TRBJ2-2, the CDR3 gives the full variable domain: KAGVTQTPRYLIKTRGQQVTLSCSPISGHRSVSWYQQTPGQGLQFLFEYFSETQRNKGNFPGRFSGRQFSNSRSEMNVSTLELGDSALYLCASSPRDSLNTGELFFGEGSRLTVL.

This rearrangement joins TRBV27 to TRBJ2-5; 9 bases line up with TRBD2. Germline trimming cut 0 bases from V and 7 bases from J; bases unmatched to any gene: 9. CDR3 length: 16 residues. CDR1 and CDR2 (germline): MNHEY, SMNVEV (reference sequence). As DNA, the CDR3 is TGTGCCAGCAGTTTATCCAAAGTAGCGGGAGAGGCGACCCAGTACTTC. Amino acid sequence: CASSLSKVAGEATQYF.

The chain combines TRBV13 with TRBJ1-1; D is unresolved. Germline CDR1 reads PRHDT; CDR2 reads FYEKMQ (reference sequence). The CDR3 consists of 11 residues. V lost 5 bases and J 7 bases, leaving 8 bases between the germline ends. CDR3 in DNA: TGTGCCAGCAGCCCTTCTCGTGAAGCTTTCTTT. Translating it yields CASSPSREAFF.

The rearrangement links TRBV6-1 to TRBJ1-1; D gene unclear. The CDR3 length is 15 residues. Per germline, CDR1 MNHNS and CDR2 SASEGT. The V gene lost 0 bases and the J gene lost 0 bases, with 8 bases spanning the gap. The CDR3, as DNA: TGTGCCAGCAGTGAAGCGGTTCAGTTGAACACTGAAGCTTTCTTT. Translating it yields CASSEAVQLNTEAFF.

The CDR3 sequence is CASSQDHPSGDYNEQFF. For the CDR3, the DNA is TGTGCCAGCAGCCAAGATCATCCTAGCGGGGACTACAATGAGCAGTTCTTC. This rearrangement joins TRBV3-1 (or the pseudogene TRBV3-2) to TRBJ2-1; the match to TRBD2 covers 9 bases. J lost 3 bases, V lost 0 bases, and 6 bases had no gene match. Germline values: CDR1 LGHDT, CDR2 YNNKEL (reference sequence). CDR3 length: 17 amino acids.

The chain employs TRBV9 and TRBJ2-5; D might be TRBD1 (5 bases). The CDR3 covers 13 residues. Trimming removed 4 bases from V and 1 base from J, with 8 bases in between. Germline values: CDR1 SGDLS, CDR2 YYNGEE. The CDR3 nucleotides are TGTGCCAGCAGCACCGACAGCCAAGAGACCCAGTACTTC. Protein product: CASSTDSQETQYF.

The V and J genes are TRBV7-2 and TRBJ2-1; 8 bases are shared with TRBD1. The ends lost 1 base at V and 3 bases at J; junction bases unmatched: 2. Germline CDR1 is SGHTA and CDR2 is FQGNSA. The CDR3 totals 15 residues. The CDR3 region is CASSLGTGLYNEQFF. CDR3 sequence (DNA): TGTGCCAGCAGCTTAGGGACAGGGCTCTACAATGAGCAGTTCTTC.

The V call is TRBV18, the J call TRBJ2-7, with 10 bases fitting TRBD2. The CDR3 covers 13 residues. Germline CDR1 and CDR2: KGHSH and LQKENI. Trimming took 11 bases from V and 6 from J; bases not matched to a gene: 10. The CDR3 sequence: CACTGSGRAEQYF. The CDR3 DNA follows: TGTGCCTGCACAGGGAGCGGGAGGGCCGAGCAGTACTTC. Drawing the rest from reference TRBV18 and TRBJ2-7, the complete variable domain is NAGVMQNPRHLVRRRGQEARLRCSPMKGHSHVYWYRQLPEEGLKFMVYLQKENIIDESGMPKERFSAEFPKEGPSILRIQQVVRGDSAAYFCACTGSGRAEQYFGPGTRLTVT.

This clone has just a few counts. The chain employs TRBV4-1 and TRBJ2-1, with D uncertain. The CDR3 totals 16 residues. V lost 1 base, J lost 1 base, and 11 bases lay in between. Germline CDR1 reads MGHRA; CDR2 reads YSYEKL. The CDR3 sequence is CASSQVNLVSYNEQFF. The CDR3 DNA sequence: TGCGCCAGCAGCCAAGTTAACCTAGTATCCTACAATGAGCAGTTCTTC.

This chain's CDR3 is CASSEAAGTHLSYEQYF. The CDR3 DNA reads TGTGCCAGCAGTGAGGCCGCGGGGACGCACCTCTCCTACGAGCAGTACTTC. This chain links TRBV2 with TRBJ2-7; D possibly corresponds to TRBD2 (6 bases). The length of the CDR3 is 17 residues. The V and J ends lost 3 bases and 0 bases respectively, with 18 bases between them. CDR1 SNHLY and CDR2 FYNNEI come from the germline V gene.

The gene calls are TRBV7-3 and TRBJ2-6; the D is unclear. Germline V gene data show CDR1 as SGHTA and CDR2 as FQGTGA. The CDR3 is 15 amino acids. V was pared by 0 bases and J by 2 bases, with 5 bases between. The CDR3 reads CASSLTSAGANVLTF. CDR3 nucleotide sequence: TGTGCCAGCAGCTTAACCTCCGCTGGGGCCAACGTCCTGACTTTC.

This CDR3 reads CASSLGEPEETQYF. The CDR3 DNA is TGTGCCAGCAGCTTAGGAGAACCCGAAGAGACCCAGTACTTC. V gene TRBV7-3 combines with J gene TRBJ2-5; the D is unclear. Germline V lookup: CDR1 SGHTA, CDR2 FQGTGA. The CDR3 contains 14 residues. With 2 bases removed from V and 3 bases from J, the gap between germline ends came to 10 bases.

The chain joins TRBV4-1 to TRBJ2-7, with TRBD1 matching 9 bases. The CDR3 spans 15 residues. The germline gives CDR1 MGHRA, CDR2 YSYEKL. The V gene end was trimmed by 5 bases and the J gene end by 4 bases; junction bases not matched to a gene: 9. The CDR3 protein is CASSWGRTGDYEQYF. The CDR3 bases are TGCGCCAGCAGCTGGGGAAGGACAGGGGATTACGAGCAGTACTTC.

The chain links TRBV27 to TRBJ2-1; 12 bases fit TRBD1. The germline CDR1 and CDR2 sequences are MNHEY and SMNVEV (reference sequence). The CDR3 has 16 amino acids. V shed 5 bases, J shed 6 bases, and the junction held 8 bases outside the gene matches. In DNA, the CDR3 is TGTGCCAGCAGTCCGCCGGGACAGGGGGCGAGCAATGAGCAGTTCTTC. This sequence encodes CASSPPGQGASNEQFF.

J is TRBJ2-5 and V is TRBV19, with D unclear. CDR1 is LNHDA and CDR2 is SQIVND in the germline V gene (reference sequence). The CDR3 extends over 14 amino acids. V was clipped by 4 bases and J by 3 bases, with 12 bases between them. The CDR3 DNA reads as TGTGCCAGTAGTAGTAGAACCGAAAAAGAGACCCAGTACTTC. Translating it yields CASSSRTEKETQYF.

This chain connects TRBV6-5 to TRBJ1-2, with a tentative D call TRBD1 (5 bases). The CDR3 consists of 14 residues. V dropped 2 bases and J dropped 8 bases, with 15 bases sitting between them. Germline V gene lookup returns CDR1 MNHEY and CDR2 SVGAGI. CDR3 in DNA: TGTGCCAGCAGTTACACCCAGGGTCTTGGAGGCTACACCTTC. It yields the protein CASSYTQGLGGYTF.

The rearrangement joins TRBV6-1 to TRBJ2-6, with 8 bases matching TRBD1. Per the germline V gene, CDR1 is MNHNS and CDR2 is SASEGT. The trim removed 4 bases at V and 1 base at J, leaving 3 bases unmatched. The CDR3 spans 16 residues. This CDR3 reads CASSGQGTSGANVLTF. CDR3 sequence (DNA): TGTGCCAGCAGTGGACAGGGGACTTCTGGGGCCAACGTCCTGACTTTC.

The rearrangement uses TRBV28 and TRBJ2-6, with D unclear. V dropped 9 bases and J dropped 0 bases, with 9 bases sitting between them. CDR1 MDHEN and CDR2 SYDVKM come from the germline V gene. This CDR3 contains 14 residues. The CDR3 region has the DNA TGTGCCAGTCAGGCCCTCTCTGGGGCCAACGTCCTGACTTTC. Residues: CASQALSGANVLTF.

The CDR3 spells CASSLTGGRMNTEAFF. CDR3 coding DNA: TGTGCCAGCAGTTTAACGGGGGGACGGATGAACACTGAAGCTTTCTTT. This chain links TRBV27 with TRBJ1-1, with D possibly matching TRBD1 (5 bases). Germline-derived CDR1 and CDR2 are MNHEY and SMNVEV (reference sequence). CDR3 length equals 16 residues. V lost 2 bases, J lost 0 bases, and 13 bases lay in between.

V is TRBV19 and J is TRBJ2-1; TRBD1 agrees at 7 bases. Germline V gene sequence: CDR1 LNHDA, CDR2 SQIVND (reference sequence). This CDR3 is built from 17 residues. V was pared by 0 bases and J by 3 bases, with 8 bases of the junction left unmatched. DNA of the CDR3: TGTGCCAGTAGTATAGATCTAGAGACAGGGAACTACAATGAGCAGTTCTTC. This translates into CASSIDLETGNYNEQFF.

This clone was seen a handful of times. The CDR3 loop reads CASSLTRTQNYGYTF. Written as DNA, the CDR3 is TGTGCCAGCAGCCTTACCCGGACACAGAACTATGGCTACACCTTC. The V and J genes are TRBV3-1 (or the pseudogene TRBV3-2) and TRBJ1-2; the D gene is possibly TRBD1 (5 bases). CDR1 is LGHDT and CDR2 is YNNKEL in the germline V gene (reference sequence). This CDR3 has 15 residues. V lost 4 bases to trimming and J lost 2 bases, with 14 bases between them.

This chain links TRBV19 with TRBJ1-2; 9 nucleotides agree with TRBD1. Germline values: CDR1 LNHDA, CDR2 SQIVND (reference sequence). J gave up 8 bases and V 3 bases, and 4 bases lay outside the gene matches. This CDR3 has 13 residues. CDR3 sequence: CASSIGTGHGYTF. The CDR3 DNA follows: TGTGCCAGTAGTATTGGGACAGGGCACGGCTACACCTTC. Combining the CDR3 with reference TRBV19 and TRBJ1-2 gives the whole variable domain DGGITQSPKYLFRKEGQNVTLSCEQNLNHDAMYWYRQDPGQGLRLIYYSQIVNDFQKGDIAEGYSVSREKKESFPLTVTSAQKNPTAFYLCASSIGTGHGYTFGSGTRLTVV.